This T cell receptor beta chain was captured by sequencing in a study of vaccination and CD4 T cells after COVID-19. Overall study: Control cultures used a CEFX viral epitope pool, an HIV-1 Nef peptide pool, or no peptide.

The treatment denotes: 10-day PBMC culture with coronavirus spike peptide pools or control peptides (ViraFEST assay). Germline values: CDR1 SGHTA, CDR2 FQGNSA. The CDR3 has 14 residues. V trimming: 8 bases; J trimming: 3 bases; junction bases outside the gene matches: 9. Sequencing of the DNA from cultured CD4+ T cells was carried out with the Oncomine TCR Beta short-read assay. MiXCR, applied by TCRdb to the PCR reads, yields one record per CDR3 protein. The sample has 14,000 to 15,000 distinct CDR3 sequences; about 46% are singletons. With regard to this clonotype: Antigen unknown. This sequence is one base from a far larger clone and is likely a read error.

V usage is TRBV7-2 and J usage is TRBJ1-1, with 7 bases fitting TRBD1. The clonotype was recovered from a human donor who had recovered from COVID-19. Specimen: CD4+ T cells from blood, cultured in vitro. In nucleotides, the CDR3 is TGTGCCAGCGGCCACAGGGGACAACACACTGAAGCTTTCTTT. This sequence encodes CASGHRGQHTEAFF.